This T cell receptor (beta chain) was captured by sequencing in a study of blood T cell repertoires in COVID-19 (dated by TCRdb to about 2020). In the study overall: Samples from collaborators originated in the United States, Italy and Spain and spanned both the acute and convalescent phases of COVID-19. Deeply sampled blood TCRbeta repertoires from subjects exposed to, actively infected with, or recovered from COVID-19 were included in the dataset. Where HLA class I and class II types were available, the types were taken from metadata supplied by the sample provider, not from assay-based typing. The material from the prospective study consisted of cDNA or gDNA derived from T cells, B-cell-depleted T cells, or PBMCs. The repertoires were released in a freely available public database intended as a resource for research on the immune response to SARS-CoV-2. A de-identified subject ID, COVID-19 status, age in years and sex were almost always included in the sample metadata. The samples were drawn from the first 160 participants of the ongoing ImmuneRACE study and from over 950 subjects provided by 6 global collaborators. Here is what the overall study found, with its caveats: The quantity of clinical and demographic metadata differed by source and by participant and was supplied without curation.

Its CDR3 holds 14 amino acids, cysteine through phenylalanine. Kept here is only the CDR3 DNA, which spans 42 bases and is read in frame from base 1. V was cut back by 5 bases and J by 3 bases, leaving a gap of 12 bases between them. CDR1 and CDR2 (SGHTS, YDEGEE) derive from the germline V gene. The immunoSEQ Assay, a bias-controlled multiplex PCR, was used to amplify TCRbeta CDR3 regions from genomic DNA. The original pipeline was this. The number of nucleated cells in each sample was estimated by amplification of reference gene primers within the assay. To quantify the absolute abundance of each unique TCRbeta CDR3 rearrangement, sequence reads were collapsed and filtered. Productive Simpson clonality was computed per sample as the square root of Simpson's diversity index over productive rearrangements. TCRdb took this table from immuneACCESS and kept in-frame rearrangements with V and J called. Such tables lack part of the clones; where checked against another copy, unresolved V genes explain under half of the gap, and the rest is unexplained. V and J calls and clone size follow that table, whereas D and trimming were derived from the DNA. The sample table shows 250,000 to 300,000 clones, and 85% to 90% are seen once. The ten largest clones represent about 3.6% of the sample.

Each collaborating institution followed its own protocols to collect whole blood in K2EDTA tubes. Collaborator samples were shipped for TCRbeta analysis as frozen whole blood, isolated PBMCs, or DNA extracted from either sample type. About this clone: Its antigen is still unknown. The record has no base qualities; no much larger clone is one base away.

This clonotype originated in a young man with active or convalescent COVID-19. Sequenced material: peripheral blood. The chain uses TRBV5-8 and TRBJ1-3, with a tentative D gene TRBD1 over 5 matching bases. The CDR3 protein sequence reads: CASRHDSRGNTIYF. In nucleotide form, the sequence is TGTGCCAGCAGACATGACAGCCGTGGAAACACCATATATTTT.